This is a list of T cell receptor beta chains from one sample in a study of blood T cells in healthy people across ages. MiXCR was run by TCRdb on the 5' RACE reads, yielding one entry per CDR3 protein. The table shows around 870,000 distinct CDR3 sequences, with about 30% occurring only once. The specimen sequenced was blood. The receptors here all came from a woman of 80 years or more in good health. The CDR3 runs from the conserved cysteine through the conserved F or W. Fields, in order: D gene, clone size, V gene, J gene, CDR3 DNA, CDR3 protein. A D gene is named only where the DNA matches it firmly. The size entry is marked missing in some rows and otherwise reads once, few, many or a size class.

D: NA
size: NA
V: TRBV15
J: TRBJ1-2
DNA: TGTGCCACCAGCAGAGGCCGGGACGTGTTGAGTGGCTACACCTTC
CDR3: CATSRGRDVLSGYTF

D: TRBD1
size: once
V: TRBV5-1
J: TRBJ2-7
DNA: TGCGCCAGCAGCGCACCGGGACAGGGTTTCTACGAGCAGTACTTC
CDR3: CASSAPGQGFYEQYF

D: TRBD1
size: NA
V: TRBV27
J: TRBJ1-4
DNA: TGTGCCACCGCCGAACGACTAGACAGGGAACTGTTTTTT
CDR3: CATAERLDRELFF

D: NA
size: many
V: TRBV11-3
J: TRBJ2-3
DNA: TGTGCCAGCAGCTCCTCCGGGGGAGCACCTAGCACAGATACGCAGTATTTT
CDR3: CASSSSGGAPSTDTQYF

D: TRBD1
size: many
V: TRBV27
J: TRBJ1-2
DNA: TGTGCCAGCAGTCCAGGACAGGGGGCCTGGTATGGCTACACCTTC
CDR3: CASSPGQGAWYGYTF

D: NA
size: many
V: TRBV30
J: TRBJ2-1
DNA: TGTGCCTGGAGTGGGGGCAGTAGGTTCTACAATGAGCAGTTCTTC
CDR3: CAWSGGSRFYNEQFF

D: NA
size: many
V: TRBV24-1
J: TRBJ2-5
DNA: TGTGCCACCGCTCCTTATGAGCAGCAAGAGACCCAGTACTTC
CDR3: CATAPYEQQETQYF

D: NA
size: many
V: TRBV6-2/TRBV6-3
J: TRBJ2-3
DNA: TGTGCCAGCAGTTACACGTCCAGCACAGATACGCAGTATTTT
CDR3: CASSYTSSTDTQYF

D: TRBD1
size: few
V: TRBV18
J: TRBJ2-2
DNA: TGTGCCAGCTCACCACCTGGGACAGCGAACACCGGGGAGCTGTTTTTT
CDR3: CASSPPGTANTGELFF

D: NA
size: many
V: TRBV13
J: TRBJ2-1
DNA: TGTGCCAGCAGCTTTGGCCGGGGACGTGAGCAGTTCTTC
CDR3: CASSFGRGREQFF

D: NA
size: few
V: TRBV6-6
J: TRBJ2-7
DNA: TGTGCCAGCAGTTACGGGGACGCTATGGATCGGCAGTACTTC
CDR3: CASSYGDAMDRQYF

D: NA
size: NA
V: TRBV7-2
J: TRBJ2-1
DNA: TGTGCCAGCAGCCTACCTCAGGGGCACGATGAGCAGTTCTTC
CDR3: CASSLPQGHDEQFF

D: TRBD2
size: NA
V: TRBV7-2
J: TRBJ2-2
DNA: TGTGCCAGCAGCTTACCGGGGGGCGGGGAGCTGTTTTTT
CDR3: CASSLPGGGELFF

D: NA
size: NA
V: TRBV7-2
J: TRBJ1-5
DNA: TGTGCCAGCAGCTCCCAGGGACGGGGCGGGGGTCAGCCCCAGCATTTT
CDR3: CASSSQGRGGGQPQHF

D: NA
size: NA
V: TRBV7-6
J: TRBJ2-3
DNA: TGTGCCAGCAGCCCGGACGATTATACGCAGTATTTT
CDR3: CASSPDDYTQYF

D: TRBD2
size: NA
V: TRBV7-9
J: TRBJ2-1
DNA: TGTGCCAGCAGATCCGGACTAGACAATGAGCAGTTCTTC
CDR3: CASRSGLDNEQFF

D: NA
size: NA
V: TRBV13
J: TRBJ2-7
DNA: TGTGCCAGCAGCCAAGCGGGCAGAGAGGACGAGCAGTACTTC
CDR3: CASSQAGREDEQYF

D: NA
size: few
V: TRBV5-1
J: TRBJ1-1
DNA: TGCGCCAGCAGCTTACGGGGAGGGGAGGCTGAAGCTTTCTTT
CDR3: CASSLRGGEAEAFF

D: NA
size: many
V: TRBV5-1
J: TRBJ2-6
DNA: TGCGCCAGCAGCTTGGAGGGAGCCTCTGGGGCCAACGTCCTGACTTTC
CDR3: CASSLEGASGANVLTF

D: NA
size: NA
V: TRBV6-2/TRBV6-3
J: TRBJ1-1
DNA: TGTGCCAGCAGTCGGACCATCCCGGAGGCTTTCTTT
CDR3: CASSRTIPEAFF

D: TRBD1
size: NA
V: TRBV20-1
J: TRBJ1-2
DNA: TGCAGTGCTAGGGCGACAGGGTGGGAGGATGGCTACACCTTC
CDR3: CSARATGWEDGYTF

D: NA
size: many
V: TRBV5-1
J: TRBJ2-1
DNA: TGCGCCAGCAGCTGGGGGAGTGGGAATGAGCAGTTCTTC
CDR3: CASSWGSGNEQFF

D: TRBD1
size: NA
V: TRBV2
J: TRBJ2-4
DNA: TGTGCCAGCAGCGACAGGGGGGATCTAGCCAAAAACATTCAGTACTTC
CDR3: CASSDRGDLAKNIQYF

D: NA
size: many
V: TRBV7-2
J: TRBJ1-5
DNA: TGTGCCAGCAGCCCAAGATGGGGAAAAAATCAGCCCCAGCATTTT
CDR3: CASSPRWGKNQPQHF

D: TRBD2
size: many
V: TRBV7-2
J: TRBJ2-3
DNA: TGTGCCAGCAGCTTAGCGCCTAGCGGCCCCAGAGGAGATACGCAGTATTTT
CDR3: CASSLAPSGPRGDTQYF

D: NA
size: few
V: TRBV2
J: TRBJ2-1
DNA: TGTGCCAGCTTTTACCGGAGGGCTGAGCAGTTCTTC
CDR3: CASFYRRAEQFF

D: TRBD2
size: once
V: TRBV20-1
J: TRBJ2-7
DNA: TGCAGTGCTAGAGATGTAGCGGGGTACTCCTACGAGCAGTACTTC
CDR3: CSARDVAGYSYEQYF

D: TRBD1
size: many
V: TRBV20-1
J: TRBJ2-7
DNA: TGCAGTGCGAGACGGGACAGTAGGCCTTACGAGCAGTACTTC
CDR3: CSARRDSRPYEQYF

D: NA
size: NA
V: TRBV6-5
J: TRBJ1-1
DNA: TGTGCCAGCAGTTACGATTCAGGGACTGAAGCTTTCTTT
CDR3: CASSYDSGTEAFF

D: NA
size: many
V: TRBV20-1
J: TRBJ2-3
DNA: TGCAGTGCTAGAGGGACTACCCGCACAGATACGCAGTATTTT
CDR3: CSARGTTRTDTQYF

D: NA
size: NA
V: TRBV4-3
J: TRBJ2-1
DNA: TGCGCCAGCAGCGAAATGACCGGAGGCTCCTACAATGAGCAGTTCTTC
CDR3: CASSEMTGGSYNEQFF

D: NA
size: many
V: TRBV7-9
J: TRBJ1-6
DNA: TGTGCCAGCAGCCTCGACACGAGCCATTCACCCCTCCACTTT
CDR3: CASSLDTSHSPLHF

D: NA
size: few
V: TRBV11-2
J: TRBJ2-1
DNA: TGTGCCAGCAGCTTACTCCCCCACAATGAGCAGTTCTTC
CDR3: CASSLLPHNEQFF

D: TRBD2
size: many
V: TRBV20-1
J: TRBJ2-3
DNA: TGCAGTGCTAGACTAGCGGGTTATACGCAGTATTTT
CDR3: CSARLAGYTQYF

D: NA
size: many
V: TRBV18
J: TRBJ2-5
DNA: TGTGCCAGCTCACCAATCCTGCTAGAAGAGACCCAGTACTTC
CDR3: CASSPILLEETQYF

D: NA
size: many
V: TRBV20-1
J: TRBJ2-3
DNA: TGCAGTGCTAACCTACAGGGACTCCGGGCAGATACGCAGTATTTT
CDR3: CSANLQGLRADTQYF

D: NA
size: NA
V: TRBV6-6
J: TRBJ1-5
DNA: TGTGCCAGCAGTTACGGGGGGCGAGGCAATCAGCCCCAGCATTTT
CDR3: CASSYGGRGNQPQHF

D: TRBD1
size: NA
V: TRBV5-1
J: TRBJ2-5
DNA: TGCGCCAGCAGCACTTGGACAGGGGGTATCGACGGAGAGACCCAGTACTTC
CDR3: CASSTWTGGIDGETQYF

D: TRBD1
size: NA
V: TRBV5-1
J: TRBJ1-4
DNA: TGCGTCAGCAGCCTGACAGGGTTGGAAGAAAAACGGTTTTTT
CDR3: CVSSLTGLEEKRFF

D: NA
size: once
V: TRBV12-3/TRBV12-4
J: TRBJ2-1
DNA: TGTGCCAGCAGTTTAAGCCAGGGGGGACAAGGTTTTGACAATGAGCAGTTCTTC
CDR3: CASSLSQGGQGFDNEQFF

D: NA
size: NA
V: TRBV4-1
J: TRBJ1-5
DNA: TGCGCCAGCAGCCAAGAGAGGGCCTCGGGGTTCAATCAGCCCCAGCATTTT
CDR3: CASSQERASGFNQPQHF

D: NA
size: NA
V: TRBV6-2/TRBV6-3
J: TRBJ2-6
DNA: TGTGCCAGCAGCAACCGTCGGACGGGGGAGACTGGGGCCAACGTCCTGACTTTC
CDR3: CASSNRRTGETGANVLTF

D: NA
size: NA
V: TRBV20-1
J: TRBJ1-4
DNA: TGCAGTGCTAGGGAGACGGGGGGACCCACTAATGAAAAACTGTTTTTT
CDR3: CSARETGGPTNEKLFF

D: TRBD1
size: NA
V: TRBV7-9
J: TRBJ1-1
DNA: TGTGCCAGCAGCGGATGGGACAGGGGGCCTGAAGCTTTCTTT
CDR3: CASSGWDRGPEAFF

D: NA
size: few
V: TRBV3-1
J: TRBJ2-1
DNA: TGTGCCAGCAGAAAAACGGCCGGGACCCTACTCTACAATGAGCAGTTCTTC
CDR3: CASRKTAGTLLYNEQFF

D: NA
size: many
V: TRBV5-1
J: TRBJ2-5
DNA: TGCGCCAGCACTTCCAACCCCGGTGCAGCCCAAGAGACCCAGTACTTC
CDR3: CASTSNPGAAQETQYF

D: TRBD1
size: NA
V: TRBV6-5
J: TRBJ1-4
DNA: TGTGCCAGCAGCCGGGACAGGGGGGCAACTAATGAAAAACTGTTTTTT
CDR3: CASSRDRGATNEKLFF

D: TRBD1
size: many
V: TRBV20-1
J: TRBJ2-1
DNA: TGCAGTGCTAGAGGAGGGCAGGGGGCGTACAATGAGCAGTTCTTC
CDR3: CSARGGQGAYNEQFF

D: NA
size: few
V: TRBV20-1
J: TRBJ1-6
DNA: TGCAGTGCTAGAGAGTTTAGTTCACCCCTCCACTTT
CDR3: CSAREFSSPLHF

D: NA
size: many
V: TRBV7-2
J: TRBJ2-1
DNA: TGTGCCAGCAGCCCAGGACGGAGCTACAATGAGCAGTTCTTC
CDR3: CASSPGRSYNEQFF

D: NA
size: many
V: TRBV28
J: TRBJ2-1
DNA: TGTGCCACATACAAGCCGGGGGCCGATTTGAGCCGCTACAATGAGCAGTTCTTC
CDR3: CATYKPGADLSRYNEQFF

D: TRBD1
size: NA
V: TRBV29-1
J: TRBJ2-3
DNA: TGCAGCGTGCCTGCGACAGGGGGCCACACAGATACGCAGTATTTT
CDR3: CSVPATGGHTDTQYF

D: NA
size: NA
V: TRBV7-9
J: TRBJ2-2
DNA: TGTGCCAGCAGCTTGCCCTCCCTCGGTGTGCTGTTTTTT
CDR3: CASSLPSLGVLFF